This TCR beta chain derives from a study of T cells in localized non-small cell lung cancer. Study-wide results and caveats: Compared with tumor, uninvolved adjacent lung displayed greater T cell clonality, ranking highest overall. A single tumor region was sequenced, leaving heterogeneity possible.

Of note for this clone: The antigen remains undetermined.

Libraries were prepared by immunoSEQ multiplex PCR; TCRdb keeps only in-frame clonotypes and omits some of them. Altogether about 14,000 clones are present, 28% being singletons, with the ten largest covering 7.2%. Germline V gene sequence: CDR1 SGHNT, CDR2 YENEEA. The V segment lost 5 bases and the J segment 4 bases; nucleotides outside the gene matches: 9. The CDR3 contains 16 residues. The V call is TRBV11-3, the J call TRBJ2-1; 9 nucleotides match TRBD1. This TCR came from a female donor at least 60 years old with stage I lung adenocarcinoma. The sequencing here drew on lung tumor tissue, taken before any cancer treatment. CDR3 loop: CASSLLTGTGYNEQFF. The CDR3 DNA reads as TGTGCCAGCAGCCTTTTGACCGGGACAGGGTACAATGAGCAGTTCTTC.